A single sample is the source of the 30 T cell receptor beta chains below, sequenced in a study of blood T cell repertoires in COVID-19. The assay was immunoSEQ multiplex PCR, and TCRdb's table has in-frame clones only and misses some. The sample consists of around 250,000 clones, about nine tenths of them appearing once. The sample consisted of PBMCs or T cells enriched from blood (not recorded which). The receptors come from a human donor in a cohort exposed to, infected with or recovered from COVID-19 (not recorded which). The donor label of this sample is uncertain.

This clone was counted once. The V call is TRBV7-9, the J call TRBJ2-7; tentatively, D is TRBD1 (6 bases). Trimming cost V 0 bases and J 5 bases, with 11 bases left between them. The CDR3 has 14 amino acids. Germline V gene lookup returns CDR1 SEHNR and CDR2 FQNEAQ (reference sequence). The CDR3 DNA reads as TGTGCCAGCAGCTTAGCAGGGGGTTTCCACGAGCAGTACTTC. Translated: CASSLAGGFHEQYF.

The chain recombines TRBV5-5 with TRBJ1-1; D unresolved. V was trimmed by 4 bases and J by 1 base, leaving 11 bases between them. The CDR3 runs to 14 residues. Germline assignment: CDR1 SGHKS and CDR2 YYEKEE (reference sequence). This CDR3 is CASSQRGSNTEAFF. The CDR3 DNA reads as TGTGCCAGCAGCCAACGAGGGTCGAACACTGAAGCTTTCTTT.

This chain connects TRBV28 to TRBJ2-7, with D tentatively TRBD2 (5 bases). Germline CDR1 reads MDHEN; CDR2 reads SYDVKM. Deletions cut 5 bases from V and 4 bases from J, with 18 bases between. The CDR3 has 15 residues. CDR3 in amino acids: CASSAAGVREYEQYF. The CDR3 coding sequence is TGTGCCAGCAGTGCAGCCGGGGTTCGGGAATACGAGCAGTACTTC.

The count of this clone is one. The J gene is TRBJ2-7, the V gene TRBV28; weak D call: TRBD1 (6 bases). The CDR3 extends over 13 amino acids. Germline loops: CDR1 MDHEN, CDR2 SYDVKM. V lost 3 bases and J lost 3, with 9 bases in between. The CDR3: CASSLDRLYEQYF. The CDR3, as DNA: TGTGCCAGCAGTTTGGACAGACTCTACGAGCAGTACTTC. Filled out from reference TRBV28 and TRBJ2-7, the complete variable domain reads DVKVTQSSRYLVKRTGEKVFLECVQDMDHENMFWYRQDPGLGLRLIYFSYDVKMKEKGDIPEGYSVSREKKERFSLILESASTNQTSMYLCASSLDRLYEQYFGPGTRLTVT.

The rearrangement links TRBV5-6 to TRBJ1-4, with D possibly matching TRBD1 (6 bases). CDR1 and CDR2 from the germline V gene are SGHDT and YYEEEE. CDR3 size: 14 residues. V lost 0 bases, J lost 8 bases, and 11 bases lay in between. The CDR3: CASSLGGRREKLFF. For the CDR3, the DNA is TGTGCCAGCAGCTTGGGGGGGCGCAGGGAAAAACTGTTTTTT.

The rearrangement joins TRBV15 to TRBJ2-1, with D tentatively TRBD1 (6 bases). Germline V CDR1 and CDR2: LNHNV, YYDKDF (reference sequence). V gave up 1 base and J gave up 6 bases, with 16 bases separating them. The CDR3 is 16 residues long. The CDR3: CATSRVTGIDSNEQFF. CDR3 coding DNA: TGTGCCACCAGCAGAGTCACAGGGATAGACAGCAATGAGCAGTTCTTC.

The chain combines TRBV5-1 with TRBJ2-7, with D possibly TRBD1 on 6 matching bases. This CDR3 is 14 amino acids long. The germline V gene encodes CDR1 SGHRS and CDR2 YFSETQ. V lost 3 bases and J lost 4, with 14 bases in between. Here the CDR3 DNA reads TGCGCCAGCAGCTCATCGGCAGGGGAGTACGAGCAGTACTTC. It codes for CASSSSAGEYEQYF.

V is TRBV4-2 and J is TRBJ2-2; 9 bases agree with TRBD1. The V segment lost 1 base and the J segment 6 bases; nucleotides outside the gene matches: 6. From germline, CDR1 is LGHNA and CDR2 YNFKEQ. The CDR3 loop spans 16 amino acids. The CDR3 bases are TGTGCCAGCAGCCAAGGTGACAGGGGGGGACCCGGGGAGCTGTTTTTT. Translation gives CASSQGDRGGPGELFF.

The chain has TRBV3-1 (or the pseudogene TRBV3-2) and TRBJ1-3; unclear D gene. Trimming left V 4 bases short and J 3 bases short, with 10 bases between. Germline V CDR1 and CDR2: LGHDT, YNNKEL (reference sequence). The CDR3 is 14 amino acids. The CDR3 spells CASSLGGRGNTIYF. In DNA, the CDR3 is TGTGCCAGCAGCCTCGGAGGACGTGGAAACACCATATATTTT.

The rearrangement uses TRBV29-1 and TRBJ2-2; D is possibly TRBD1 (6 bases). The ends were cut back, 4 bases at V and 7 bases at J, with 10 bases in the middle. Germline V gives CDR1 SQVTM, CDR2 ANQGSEA. CDR3 length equals 12 residues. The CDR3 sequence: CSVGLGGGELFF. The CDR3, as DNA: TGCAGCGTTGGCCTAGGGGGCGGGGAGCTGTTTTTT.

The V gene is TRBV11-1, the J gene TRBJ2-5, with 8 bases identical to TRBD2. Trimming removed 5 bases from V and 2 bases from J; junction bases left unmatched: 4. The CDR3 length is 14 residues. Germline-derived CDR1 and CDR2 are SGHAT and FQDESV (reference sequence). CDR3 nucleotides: TGTGCCAGCAGCCCCCGGGGGGGGCAAGAGACCCAGTACTTC. Its translation: CASSPRGGQETQYF.

This chain joins TRBV6-5 and TRBJ2-7, with a weak D call TRBD1 (6 bases). The CDR3 loop spans 14 amino acids. Looked up from germline, CDR1 is MNHEY and CDR2 is SVGAGI. Trimming left V 6 bases short and J 3 bases short, with 15 bases between. The CDR3 DNA is TGTGCCAGCAGATCAATTGGACAGAGCTACGAGCAGTACTTC. As protein: CASRSIGQSYEQYF.

The chain has TRBV19 and TRBJ1-3, with D uncertain. The germline V gene encodes CDR1 LNHDA and CDR2 SQIVND (reference sequence). Deletions cut 5 bases from V and 2 bases from J, with 10 bases between. This CDR3 has 14 residues. CDR3 residues: CASSDTVPGNTIYF. The CDR3 bases are TGTGCCAGTAGTGATACAGTACCTGGAAACACCATATATTTT.

V is TRBV11-2 and J is TRBJ1-4; no firm D call. From germline, CDR1 is SGHAT and CDR2 FQNNGV. With 2 bases removed from V and 7 bases from J, the gap between germline ends came to 2 bases. This CDR3 comprises 11 residues. The CDR3 coding sequence is TGTGCCAGCAGCTTACGTGAAAAACTGTTTTTT. Residues: CASSLREKLFF.

The V call is TRBV2, the J call TRBJ2-6; 7 bases line up with TRBD1. Per the germline V gene, CDR1 is SNHLY and CDR2 is FYNNEI. The CDR3 contains 19 residues. With V trimmed by 2 bases and J by 4 bases, 14 bases remained unmatched. The CDR3 protein is CASSEPLGTALGGANVLTF. CDR3 bases: TGTGCCAGCAGTGAACCATTAGGGACAGCGTTAGGGGGGGCCAACGTCCTGACTTTC. Based on the CDR3 plus reference TRBV2 and TRBJ2-6, the full variable domain is EPEVTQTPSHQVTQMGQEVILRCVPISNHLYFYWYRQILGQKVEFLVSFYNNEISEKSEIFDDQFSVERPDGSNFTLKIRSTKLEDSAMYFCASSEPLGTALGGANVLTFGAGSRLTVL.

The rearrangement links TRBV19 to TRBJ2-1; D might be TRBD1 (6 bases). The CDR3 runs to 13 residues. Germline values: CDR1 LNHDA, CDR2 SQIVND (reference sequence). Between the trimmed V and J ends, which lost 5 bases and 8 bases, there was a span of 13 bases. CDR3 protein: CASSGASGDEQFF. The CDR3, as DNA: TGTGCCAGTAGTGGAGCCTCAGGGGATGAGCAGTTCTTC. Full variable domain (remainder filled in from reference TRBV19 and TRBJ2-1): DGGITQSPKYLFRKEGQNVTLSCEQNLNHDAMYWYRQDPGQGLRLIYYSQIVNDFQKGDIAEGYSVSREKKESFPLTVTSAQKNPTAFYLCASSGASGDEQFFGPGTRLTVL.

The chain combines TRBV19 with TRBJ2-3, with D maybe TRBD2 (5 bases). CDR3 size: 15 residues. Germline loops: CDR1 LNHDA, CDR2 SQIVND (reference sequence). The ends were cut back, 5 bases at V and 4 bases at J, with 16 bases in the middle. The CDR3 DNA follows: TGTGCCAGTAGTGTGGGGTCCGCCGGGGCAGATACGCAGTATTTT. It is translated as CASSVGSAGADTQYF.

The rearrangement links TRBV4-3 to TRBJ1-5, with 9 bases matching TRBD1. The CDR3 contains 14 residues. Germline loops: CDR1 LGHNA, CDR2 YSLEER. J was trimmed by 9 bases and V by 3 bases; bases with no gene match: 6. The CDR3 spells CASSQDRGGWPQHF. The DNA of the CDR3 is TGCGCCAGCAGCCAGGACAGGGGCGGTTGGCCCCAGCATTTT.

The chain joins TRBV7-7 to TRBJ1-4, with D perhaps matching TRBD1 (5 bases). Trimming removed 5 bases from V and 4 bases from J, with 14 bases in between. CDR1 SSHAT and CDR2 FNYEAQ come from the germline V gene (reference sequence). CDR3 size: 15 residues. The CDR3 nucleotides are TGTGCCAGCAGCCGGGGGTCGGGACTTAATGAAAAACTGTTTTTT. It is translated as CASSRGSGLNEKLFF.

The chain combines TRBV21-1 with TRBJ1-6. TRBV21-1 is deemed a pseudogene. The CDR3 sequence is 13 residues long. CDR3 loop: CASSLRPDCNLHF. The CDR3 bases are TGTGCCAGCAGCCTTCGACCGGACTGTAACCTCCACTTT.

V is TRBV19 and J is TRBJ2-2, with D possibly matching TRBD1 (6 bases). Germline V gives CDR1 LNHDA, CDR2 SQIVND (reference sequence). Trimming pared 5 bases from V and 1 base from J, leaving 11 bases between. The CDR3 has 15 amino acids. The chain's CDR3 is CASSSPGQNTGELFF. The CDR3 coding sequence is TGTGCCAGTAGTTCACCGGGACAGAACACCGGGGAGCTGTTTTTT.

The chain joins TRBV7-8 to TRBJ2-7; 9 positions match TRBD1. This CDR3 region has 16 residues. The V and J ends lost 1 base and 6 bases, in that order; junction bases with no gene match: 10. Germline V gene data show CDR1 as SGHVS and CDR2 as FQNEAQ. In DNA, the CDR3 is TGTGCCAGCAGCTTAGTTTTAGGGACAGGGAACGGCGAGCAGTACTTC. It is translated as CASSLVLGTGNGEQYF.

The rearrangement uses TRBV2 and TRBJ1-1; D unresolved. There are 13 residues in the CDR3. CDR1 and CDR2 from the germline V gene are SNHLY and FYNNEI. Trimming pared 4 bases from V and 5 bases from J, leaving 11 bases between. CDR3: CASSGEKLTEAFF. The CDR3, as DNA: TGTGCCAGCAGTGGGGAGAAGCTTACTGAAGCTTTCTTT. Filled out from reference TRBV2 and TRBJ1-1, the complete variable domain reads EPEVTQTPSHQVTQMGQEVILRCVPISNHLYFYWYRQILGQKVEFLVSFYNNEISEKSEIFDDQFSVERPDGSNFTLKIRSTKLEDSAMYFCASSGEKLTEAFFGQGTRLTVV.

The count of this clone is one. V gene TRBV24-1 combines with J gene TRBJ1-2; TRBD1 aligns across 7 bases. Trimming at V came to 4 bases and at J to 6 bases, leaving 7 bases not matched to a gene. In germline, CDR1 is KGHDR, CDR2 SFDVKD. This CDR3 has 14 amino acids. The CDR3 region is CATSDLTGADGYTF. In DNA form, the CDR3 reads TGTGCCACCAGTGACCTTACAGGGGCTGATGGCTACACCTTC.

This chain connects TRBV19 to TRBJ2-3; possibly TRBD1 for D (6 bases). V was pared by 1 base and J by 6 bases, with 20 bases between. Germline CDR1 reads LNHDA; CDR2 reads SQIVND (reference sequence). This CDR3 has 17 amino acids. Here the CDR3 reads CASSIGGQTGLSDTQYF. Here the CDR3 DNA reads TGTGCCAGTAGTATAGGGGGCCAAACAGGGTTGTCCGATACGCAGTATTTT.

V and J are TRBV18 and TRBJ1-1, with 8 nucleotides matching TRBD1. The germline V gene has CDR1 KGHSH and CDR2 LQKENI. J lost 5 bases, V lost 4 bases, and 9 bases had no gene match. The CDR3 loop spans 15 amino acids. The CDR3 protein is CASSRILTGDTEAFF. Written as DNA, the CDR3 is TGTGCCAGCTCACGGATACTGACAGGGGATACTGAAGCTTTCTTT.

The chain couples TRBV27 to TRBJ2-7; the D gene is possibly TRBD1 (5 bases). Germline V gene data show CDR1 as MNHEY and CDR2 as SMNVEV (reference sequence). The CDR3 contains 14 residues. V gave up 5 bases and J gave up 4 bases, with 15 bases separating them. CDR3 residues: CASSADSREYEQYF. CDR3 in DNA: TGTGCCAGCAGTGCTGACTCCAGGGAATACGAGCAGTACTTC.

This chain links TRBV24-1 with TRBJ1-5; no clear D gene. This CDR3 comprises 12 residues. The germline V gene encodes CDR1 KGHDR and CDR2 SFDVKD. V lost 1 base and J 7 bases, leaving 4 bases between the germline ends. CDR3 loop: CATSDFGQPQHF. DNA for the CDR3: TGTGCCACCAGTGATTTTGGCCAGCCCCAGCATTTT.

This clone occurred a few times. The chain recombines TRBV13 with TRBJ1-5; D might be TRBD1 (6 bases). Germline CDR1 reads PRHDT; CDR2 reads FYEKMQ (reference sequence). CDR3 length: 19 residues. Trimming shortened V by 0 bases and J by 3 bases, and 21 bases separated the two germline ends. For the CDR3, the DNA is TGTGCCAGCAGCTTAGGACTAACTGGCGGGGGCCATTTCAATCAGCCCCAGCATTTT. Translating it yields CASSLGLTGGGHFNQPQHF.

The chain joins TRBV3-1 (or the pseudogene TRBV3-2) to TRBJ2-7, with D possibly being TRBD2 (6 bases). Germline V gene sequence: CDR1 LGHDT, CDR2 YNNKEL (reference sequence). CDR3 length equals 14 residues. V lost 1 base and J lost 7, with 14 bases in between. CDR3 sequence: CASSQGRGLGEQYF. Here the CDR3 DNA reads TGTGCCAGCAGCCAAGGGCGGGGCCTGGGGGAGCAGTACTTC.